These 4 T cell receptor beta chains were all obtained from the same sample, sequenced in a study of cytomegalovirus exposure and HLA in healthy donors. Clones were read by immunoSEQ multiplex PCR, and TCRdb kept only the in-frame ones, dropping some. The repertoire holds tens of thousands of clones, with approximately 94% as singletons. Source material: PBMCs. The source is a man younger than 30 in good health and CMV-seropositive.

This chain uses TRBV27 with TRBJ1-3, with 7 bases identical to TRBD1. Per the germline V gene, CDR1 is MNHEY and CDR2 is SMNVEV (reference sequence). This CDR3 has 14 residues. V shed 2 bases and J 3 bases; nucleotides not matched to a gene: 1. The CDR3 here is CASSLAGGGNTIYF. Here the CDR3 DNA reads TGTGCCAGCAGTTTAGCAGGGGGTGGAAACACCATATATTTT.

The chain links TRBV4-3 to TRBJ1-1; D unresolved. This CDR3 is 13 amino acids long. The V gene's germline CDR1 is LGHNA and CDR2 YSLEER. V shed 3 bases and J shed 7 bases, with 12 bases lying between them. The DNA for the CDR3 is TGCGCCAGCAGCCAGAATTGGGCCGGTGAAGCTTTCTTT. This gives the protein CASSQNWAGEAFF.

The chain is built from TRBV30 and TRBJ2-7; D not certain. V lost 0 bases and J lost 2, with 8 bases in between. The CDR3 covers 13 residues. CDR1 GTSNPN and CDR2 SVGIG come from the germline V gene (reference sequence). CDR3 loop: CAWSVAQTYEQYF. The CDR3 DNA follows: TGTGCCTGGAGTGTCGCTCAGACCTACGAGCAGTACTTC.

This clone has just one count. The DNA of the CDR3 is TGTGCCAGTAGTGGACAGCCGGGACAGGGGGTCTCCTACGAGCAGTACTTC. It yields the protein CASSGQPGQGVSYEQYF. The rearrangement links TRBV19 to TRBJ2-7; TRBD1 aligns across 11 bases. The CDR3 consists of 17 residues. CDR1 and CDR2 (germline): LNHDA, SQIVND (reference sequence). The junction had 9 bases not matched to a gene; V was cut back by 5 bases and J by 0 bases.